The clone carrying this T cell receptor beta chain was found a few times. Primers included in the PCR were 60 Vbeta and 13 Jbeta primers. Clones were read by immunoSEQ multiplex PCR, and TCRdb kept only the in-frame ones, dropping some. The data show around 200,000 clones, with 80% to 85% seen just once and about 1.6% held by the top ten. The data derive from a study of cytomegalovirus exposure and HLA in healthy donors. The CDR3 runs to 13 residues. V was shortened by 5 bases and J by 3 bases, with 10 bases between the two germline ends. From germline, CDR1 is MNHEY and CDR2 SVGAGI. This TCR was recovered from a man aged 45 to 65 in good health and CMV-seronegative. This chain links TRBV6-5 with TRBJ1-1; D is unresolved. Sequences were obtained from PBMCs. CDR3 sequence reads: CASSLYTHTEAFF. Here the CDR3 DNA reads TGTGCCAGCAGTCTATATACCCACACTGAAGCTTTCTTT.